The clone carrying this TCR beta chain has at least ten counts. This record belongs to a study of tumor-infiltrating lymphocytes in primary liver carcinoma. V lost 4 bases, J lost 3 bases, and 9 bases lay in between. Germline V gene lookup returns CDR1 SQVTM and CDR2 ANQGSEA. This CDR3 is built from 12 residues. Blood RNA came from unsorted whole blood; germline DNA was also extracted. These patients lived with chronic HBV infection and had never been treated. TCR beta cDNA was made from 500 ng total RNA with a constant-region primer. The TCR beta library was amplified through three nested multiplex PCR rounds in a modified ARM-PCR procedure. Investigators reported that the first two PCR rounds, at 10 cycles each, used TRBV1-TRBV30 forward primers with a C-beta reverse primer. From the multiplex PCR reads, TCRdb called clonotypes with MiXCR, one entry per CDR3 protein. Of 300,000 to 400,000 distinct CDR3 sequences listed, roughly two thirds are singletons.

Sequencing was performed on peripheral blood. The gene calls are TRBV29-1 and TRBJ2-5; D gene unclear. This receptor was taken from a man aged 40-49 years with primary liver carcinoma and hepatitis B virus infection. The CDR3 region is CSVGFSKETQYF. The CDR3 DNA reads as TGCAGCGTTGGGTTTAGTAAAGAGACCCAGTACTTC.